Presented here are 30 T cell receptor beta chains from one specimen sequenced in a study of PD-1 blockade in classical Hodgkin lymphoma. Every patient relapsed after autologous stem cell transplantation, and brentuximab vedotin exposure varied. Only in-frame clones appear in the TCRdb table, and some are missing; sequencing was by immunoSEQ multiplex PCR. The sample carries some 23,000 clones, 69% recorded once. The sample was peripheral blood mononuclear cells (PBMCs), taken at baseline. The receptor set was obtained from a human donor with classical Hodgkin lymphoma.

V gene TRBV28 combines with J gene TRBJ2-1, with TRBD1 as a possible D gene (6 bases). Germline-derived CDR1 and CDR2 are MDHEN and SYDVKM. Trimming took 6 bases from V and 7 from J, leaving 13 bases between them. The CDR3 sequence is 13 residues long. The CDR3 DNA follows: TGTGCCAGCAGGCGTGGCAGGGGAAATGAGCAGTTCTTC. Its protein product is CASRRGRGNEQFF.

This chain links TRBV5-1 with TRBJ1-4; D is undetermined. The CDR3 covers 15 residues. Trimming stripped 0 bases from V and 0 bases from J, with 6 bases between. The germline CDR1 and CDR2 sequences are SGHRS and YFSETQ. This CDR3 is CASSLAGTTNEKLFF. CDR3 nucleotides: TGCGCCAGCAGCTTGGCTGGAACAACTAATGAAAAACTGTTTTTT.

This clone has a handful of counts. The rearrangement links TRBV5-6 to TRBJ2-2, with a tentative D call TRBD1 (5 bases). The V end was cut by 4 bases, the J end by 1 base, with 8 bases between. The CDR3 is made up of 14 amino acids. Germline V CDR1 and CDR2: SGHDT, YYEEEE. The CDR3 DNA follows: TGTGCCAGCAGCGCGACAGTGAACACCGGGGAGCTGTTTTTT. Its protein product is CASSATVNTGELFF.

The chain couples TRBV7-3 to TRBJ2-3, with D perhaps TRBD1 (6 bases). This CDR3 contains 16 residues. V was trimmed by 2 bases and J by 6 bases, leaving 18 bases between them. Germline CDR1 SGHTA, CDR2 FQGTGA. The chain's CDR3 is CASSLGAGTDRDTQYF. DNA for the CDR3: TGTGCCAGCAGCTTAGGCGCCGGGACCGACAGGGATACGCAGTATTTT.

In this sample, this clone turned up once. J is TRBJ2-1 and V is TRBV9; D might be TRBD2 (5 bases). CDR3 length: 16 amino acids. In germline, CDR1 is SGDLS, CDR2 YYNGEE. The V and J ends lost 0 bases and 4 bases respectively, with 14 bases between them. CDR3 DNA: TGTGCCAGCAGCGTAGCCCTAGCCCTCCCATACAATGAGCAGTTCTTC. This gives the protein CASSVALALPYNEQFF.

CDR3 sequence (DNA): TGTGCCAGCAGTTCCGGGGACTCCTTCGATACGCAGTATTTT. Encoded protein: CASSSGDSFDTQYF. The chain has TRBV6-5 and TRBJ2-3, with a weak D call TRBD2 (6 bases). Germline CDR1 MNHEY, CDR2 SVGAGI. The CDR3 totals 14 residues. Trimming cost V 4 bases and J 6 bases, with 14 bases left between them.

The rearrangement joins TRBV5-6 to TRBJ1-4, with 10 bases aligning to TRBD1. Trimming removed 4 bases from V and 7 bases from J; junction bases left unmatched: 4. In germline, CDR1 is SGHDT, CDR2 YYEEEE. The length of the CDR3 is 14 residues. CDR3 region: CASSIRDRGEKLFF. DNA of the CDR3: TGTGCCAGCAGCATCCGGGACAGGGGTGAAAAACTGTTTTTT.

This clone was detected a few times. This chain links TRBV28 with TRBJ2-7; a possible D gene is TRBD1 (5 bases). The CDR3 has 15 amino acids. Per the germline V gene, CDR1 is MDHEN and CDR2 is SYDVKM. Trimming removed 2 bases at V and 0 bases at J, with 11 bases between. CDR3 DNA sequence: TGTGCCAGCAGTTTACAGGGAAGGGACTCCTACGAGCAGTACTTC. Amino acids: CASSLQGRDSYEQYF.

The chain carries TRBV30 and TRBJ2-2; 9 positions agree with TRBD2. The germline V gene encodes CDR1 GTSNPN and CDR2 SVGIG (reference sequence). Trimming removed 8 bases from V and 7 bases from J; junction bases left unmatched: 29. The CDR3 is made up of 20 amino acids. CDR3 amino acids: CARRDGHVFGGGAEDGELFF. The CDR3 DNA sequence: TGTGCCAGAAGGGACGGCCACGTATTTGGCGGGGGGGCCGAGGACGGGGAGCTGTTTTTT.

The J gene is TRBJ2-7, the V gene TRBV28; no firm D call. The CDR3 runs to 11 residues. Trimming removed 5 bases at V and 2 bases at J, with 4 bases between. CDR1 and CDR2 (germline): MDHEN, SYDVKM. The CDR3 protein is CASSHTYEQYF. The CDR3 DNA sequence: TGTGCCAGCAGTCACACCTACGAGCAGTACTTC.

The rearrangement joins TRBV2 to TRBJ2-7; D ambiguous. This CDR3 is built from 12 residues. Looked up from germline, CDR1 is SNHLY and CDR2 is FYNNEI. Trimming took off 2 bases at V and 4 bases at J, with 6 bases between the two ends. The CDR3 spells CASSELGYEQYF. In DNA form, the CDR3 reads TGTGCCAGCAGTGAATTGGGGTACGAGCAGTACTTC.

This clone was counted between two and nine times. V is TRBV10-1 and J is TRBJ2-3; 11 positions agree with TRBD2. The germline CDR1 and CDR2 sequences are WNHNN and SYGVQD (reference sequence). The CDR3 has 16 amino acids. V was pared by 2 bases and J by 2 bases, with 3 bases of the junction left unmatched. The CDR3 coding sequence is TGCGCCAGCAGTGAGCTAGCGGGGGGCCTCACAGATACGCAGTATTTT. It encodes CASSELAGGLTDTQYF.

The rearrangement uses TRBV10-1 and TRBJ2-5; D perhaps matches TRBD1 (5 bases). The CDR3 loop spans 14 amino acids. Germline V gene lookup returns CDR1 WNHNN and CDR2 SYGVQD (reference sequence). Between the trimmed V and J ends, which lost 2 bases and 0 bases, there was a span of 7 bases. The CDR3 sequence: CASSEMTDQETQYF. The CDR3 nucleotides are TGCGCCAGCAGTGAGATGACAGACCAAGAGACCCAGTACTTC.

This chain uses TRBV27 with TRBJ2-5; no firm D call. Germline V gene data show CDR1 as MNHEY and CDR2 as SMNVEV (reference sequence). The CDR3 runs to 14 residues. Deletions cut 2 bases from V and 6 bases from J, with 13 bases between. CDR3 amino acids: CASSLASGWKTQYF. Here the CDR3 DNA reads TGTGCCAGCAGTTTAGCGTCGGGTTGGAAGACCCAGTACTTC.

This clone was detected only a few times. The chain is built from TRBV5-1 and TRBJ2-7; D is unresolved. Germline V gives CDR1 SGHRS, CDR2 YFSETQ. This CDR3 is built from 15 residues. V shed 0 bases and J shed 1 base, with 11 bases lying between them. This CDR3 is CASSLGSDVSYEQYF. The CDR3 coding sequence is TGCGCCAGCAGCTTGGGGAGTGATGTTTCCTACGAGCAGTACTTC.

This clone came up a few times. This chain connects TRBV6-4 to TRBJ2-1; D unclear. Germline V gene data show CDR1 as MRHNA and CDR2 as SNTAGT. The CDR3 is made up of 13 amino acids. V gave up 2 bases and J gave up 6 bases, with 8 bases separating them. Here the CDR3 reads CASSDIWGNEQFF. The CDR3 region has the DNA TGTGCCAGCAGTGACATCTGGGGCAATGAGCAGTTCTTC.

The chain carries TRBV9 and TRBJ2-7, with TRBD2 identical over 8 bases. This CDR3 is built from 15 residues. With 0 bases clipped from V and 5 bases from J, the junction kept 7 bases outside the gene matches. CDR1 and CDR2 (germline): SGDLS, YYNGEE. The CDR3 is CASSVVSGGVHEQYF. DNA for the CDR3: TGTGCCAGCAGCGTAGTGAGCGGGGGTGTACACGAGCAGTACTTC.

V is TRBV9 and J is TRBJ2-3; the D is unclear. Trimming pared 0 bases from V and 6 bases from J, leaving 11 bases between. The CDR3 is 14 amino acids. Germline V gene sequence: CDR1 SGDLS, CDR2 YYNGEE. CDR3 sequence: CASSVVDSRDTQYF. In DNA form, the CDR3 reads TGTGCCAGCAGCGTAGTCGACTCTAGGGATACGCAGTATTTT.

This clone was seen a handful of times. The chain uses TRBV7-6 and TRBJ1-1; D call uncertain. The CDR3 spans 13 residues. V was trimmed by 10 bases and J by 2 bases, leaving 14 bases between them. Germline V lookup: CDR1 SGHVS, CDR2 FNYEAQ. CDR3: CATSDGVNTEAFF. The CDR3 nucleotides are TGTGCCACCTCCGACGGAGTTAACACTGAAGCTTTCTTT.

This clone was found once. This rearrangement joins TRBV28 to TRBJ2-5; weak D call: TRBD2 (5 bases). V was pared by 6 bases and J by 3 bases, with 8 bases between. This CDR3 is 12 amino acids long. Germline V gene sequence: CDR1 MDHEN, CDR2 SYDVKM. DNA for the CDR3: TGTGCCAGCAGCCGGGGAGAAGAGACCCAGTACTTC. Protein product: CASSRGEETQYF.

This clone was seen a handful of times. The chain has TRBV29-1 and TRBJ2-1, with TRBD2 matching over 9 bases. Germline CDR1 is SQVTM and CDR2 is ANQGSEA. V shed 5 bases, J shed 5 bases, and the junction held 7 bases outside the gene matches. The CDR3 extends over 14 amino acids. This CDR3 reads CSVSAGGPNNEQFF. CDR3 in DNA: TGCAGCGTTTCGGCGGGGGGGCCGAACAATGAGCAGTTCTTC.

The chain uses TRBV10-2 and TRBJ2-2, with TRBD1 matching over 8 bases. The germline V gene has CDR1 WSHSY and CDR2 SAAADI. V dropped 0 bases and J dropped 7; count of bases not matched to a gene: 7. This CDR3 is built from 16 residues. The CDR3 here is CASSESFRGRGGELFF. DNA of the CDR3: TGCGCCAGCAGTGAGTCGTTCAGGGGGCGCGGCGGGGAGCTGTTTTTT.

The chain recombines TRBV28 with TRBJ1-4, with TRBD1 matching over 7 bases. Germline CDR1 and CDR2: MDHEN and SYDVKM. Germline trimming cut 5 bases from V and 8 bases from J; bases unmatched to any gene: 11. The CDR3 is made up of 15 amino acids. The chain's CDR3 is CASSQRTGGREKLFF. The CDR3 coding sequence is TGTGCCAGCAGTCAGCGGACAGGCGGTAGAGAAAAACTGTTTTTT.

The chain is built from TRBV7-9 and TRBJ2-7, with 8 bases aligning to TRBD1. The ends lost 4 bases at V and 6 bases at J; junction bases unmatched: 8. This CDR3 contains 14 residues. CDR1 is SEHNR and CDR2 is FQNEAQ in the germline V gene (reference sequence). CDR3 DNA: TGTGCCAGCAGCTCTGAGACAGGGACAGGCGAGCAGTACTTC. The encoded protein is CASSSETGTGEQYF. The whole variable domain, remainder taken from reference TRBV7-9 and TRBJ2-7, is DTGVSQNPRHKITKRGQNVTFRCDPISEHNRLYWYRQTLGQGPEFLTYFQNEAQLEKSRLLSDRFSAERPKGSFSTLEIQRTEQGDSAMYLCASSSETGTGEQYFGPGTRLTVT.

The chain uses TRBV5-4 and TRBJ2-5; D perhaps matches TRBD2 (6 bases). The CDR3 spans 12 residues. Per the germline V gene, CDR1 is SGHNT and CDR2 is YYREEE (reference sequence). V lost 3 bases and J 5 bases, leaving 8 bases between the germline ends. CDR3 nucleotides: TGTGCCAGCAGCTCGGCGGGGGAGACCCAGTACTTC. It yields the protein CASSSAGETQYF. Full variable domain (outside the CDR3, taken from reference TRBV5-4 and TRBJ2-5): ETGVTQSPTHLIKTRGQQVTLRCSSQSGHNTVSWYQQALGQGPQFIFQYYREEENGRGNFPPRFSGLQFPNYSSELNVNALELDDSALYLCASSSAGETQYFGPGTRLLVL.

The chain is built from TRBV28 and TRBJ1-5, with D perhaps matching TRBD1 (5 bases). The ends were cut back, 2 bases at V and 3 bases at J, with 17 bases in the middle. Germline V gene data show CDR1 as MDHEN and CDR2 as SYDVKM. The CDR3 is 17 amino acids. CDR3 region: CASSLNRGTGLNQPQHF. In DNA form, the CDR3 reads TGTGCCAGCAGTTTAAATAGAGGCACAGGACTCAATCAGCCCCAGCATTTT.

This clone has more than one count but fewer than ten. The CDR3 loop reads CASSEFERVTGNQPQHF. The CDR3 DNA follows: TGTGCCAGCAGTGAATTTGAGAGGGTTACGGGCAATCAGCCCCAGCATTTT. V is TRBV2 and J is TRBJ1-5; D remains unclear. From germline, CDR1 is SNHLY and CDR2 FYNNEI. Trimming shortened V by 2 bases and J by 2 bases, and 16 bases separated the two germline ends. There are 17 residues in the CDR3.

The V and J genes are TRBV5-1 and TRBJ2-7; 8 nucleotides line up with TRBD1. V lost 0 bases to trimming and J lost 9 bases; unmatched junction nucleotides: 11. From germline, CDR1 is SGHRS and CDR2 YFSETQ. This CDR3 comprises 15 residues. The CDR3 sequence: CASSLDRQGSYGQYF. Written as DNA, the CDR3 is TGCGCCAGCAGCTTGGACCGACAGGGGTCATATGGGCAGTACTTC.

As regards this clone: A single base separates this from a much larger clone, so it may be a read error. V and J are TRBV7-8 and TRBJ2-5, with D unresolved. The DNA matches TRBJ2-7 better at its end, which makes the J call doubtful. Germline V gives CDR1 SGHVS, CDR2 FQNEAQ. This CDR3 spans 12 amino acids. The CDR3 DNA follows: TGTGCCAGCAGCTCGAGCTCCTACGAGCAGTACTTC. Its protein is CASSSSSYEQYF.

In this sample, this clone is medium-sized. This chain uses TRBV11-2 with TRBJ2-7, with unresolved D. The germline gives CDR1 SGHAT, CDR2 FQNNGV. The CDR3 sequence is 11 residues long. The V end was cut by 8 bases, the J end by 4 bases, with 9 bases between. The DNA of the CDR3 is TGTGCCAGCCGAACCGATTACGAGCAGTACTTC. Protein product: CASRTDYEQYF.